This T cell receptor beta chain was sequenced in a study of T cells expressing NK-cell markers. Study summary: CD3+CD56+NKG2C+, CD3+CD56+NKG2C- and CD3+CD56-NKG2C+ T cells, once sorted, supplied the TCR beta repertoires. Sequenced donors, eight in total, included seven who were HCMV-seropositive and one who was seronegative. Whole-study results and caveats: The study found dominant NKG2C+ clonotypes at about 1.0-7.0% of CD8+ T cells in about six donors.

Germline V gene lookup returns CDR1 MNHNS and CDR2 SASEGT. This CDR3 contains 17 residues. Turning to this clonotype: Its antigen remains unidentified.

TCRdb derives one entry per CDR3 protein from the 5' RACE reads, leaving out DNA. Listed are about 400,000 distinct CDR3 sequences; 9.5% to 12% falls within the top ten. The sequence was obtained from a woman in her fifties or sixties in good health. The specimen sequenced was blood T cells: a sorted CD56 or NKG2C T cell subset, CD4+ or CD8+ T cells, or bulk PBMC T cells (not recorded which). The rearrangement uses TRBV6-1 and TRBJ2-2; with no DNA, the TCRdb D assignment of TRBD2 cannot be verified. The CDR3 loop is CASSAGLAGVRTGELFF.